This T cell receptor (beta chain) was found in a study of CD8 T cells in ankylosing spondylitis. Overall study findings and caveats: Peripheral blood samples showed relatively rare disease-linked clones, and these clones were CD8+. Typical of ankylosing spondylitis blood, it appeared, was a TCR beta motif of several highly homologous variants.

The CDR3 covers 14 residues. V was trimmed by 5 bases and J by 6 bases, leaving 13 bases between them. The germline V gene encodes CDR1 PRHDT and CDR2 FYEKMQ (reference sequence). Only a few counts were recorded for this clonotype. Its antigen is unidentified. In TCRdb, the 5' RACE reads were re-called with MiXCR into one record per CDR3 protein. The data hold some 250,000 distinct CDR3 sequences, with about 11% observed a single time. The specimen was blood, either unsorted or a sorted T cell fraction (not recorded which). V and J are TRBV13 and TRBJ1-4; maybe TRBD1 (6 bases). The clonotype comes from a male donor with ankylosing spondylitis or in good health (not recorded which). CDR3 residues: CASSLGQNDEKLFF. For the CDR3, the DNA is TGTGCCAGCAGCCTCGGACAGAATGATGAAAAACTGTTTTTT.